This TCR beta chain was observed in a study of OX40 agonist ivuxolimab in advanced cancers. Study conclusions and caveats: Dosing at 0.1 to 3.0 mg/kg was accompanied by clonal expansion of CD4+ and CD8+ blood T cells by week 6.

To note about this clone: Its antigen is still unknown.

This CDR3 contains 14 residues. Per the germline V gene, CDR1 is GTSNPN and CDR2 is SVGIG (reference sequence). With 1 base removed from V and 4 bases from J, the gap between germline ends came to 11 bases. The assay was immunoSEQ multiplex PCR, and TCRdb's table has in-frame clones only and misses some. The table lists about 21,000 clones, approximately 86% of them singletons. Sample: CD4+ or CD8+ T cells sorted from blood, taken in a trial of the OX40 agonist ivuxolimab. This sequence was found in an adult with an advanced solid tumor such as melanoma, head and neck, liver or kidney cancer. The genes are TRBV30 and TRBJ2-1, with D tentatively TRBD1 or TRBD2 (5 bases each). The CDR3 DNA sequence: TGTGCCTGGAGTGGAGGGGTGTTTTACAATGAGCAGTTCTTC. It yields the protein CAWSGGVFYNEQFF.